This T cell receptor (beta chain) was found in a study of human T cells and chemical hapten exposure. Study-level background: Patch tests put 0.01% DPC on the upper back, read at 6 days.

This clonotype came up a few times. V dropped 2 bases and J dropped 4 bases, with 5 bases sitting between them. The CDR3 has 13 residues. The germline CDR1 and CDR2 sequences are SNHLY and FYNNEI. TCRdb fed the RACE reads into MiXCR, producing one record per CDR3 protein. Found here are over 80,000 distinct CDR3 sequences, roughly a tenth of them singletons; the top ten hold 1% to 1.2%. Time point of the sample: patch test 3, about 24 weeks after DPC sensitization. Treatment described: therapeutic diphenylcyclopropenone sensitization with weekly scalp DPC. In every case, blood was obtained before the patch test was applied. Each donor was an alopecia patient between 18 and 70 years of age who qualified for DPC.

This TCR was recovered from a woman aged 25 to 39 with alopecia areata. Some clones in this sample may be carry-over from other donors' samples. Source: whole blood, taken in connection with sensitization to the hapten diphenylcyclopropenone (DPC). The rearrangement uses TRBV2 and TRBJ1-4; D unclear. CDR3 region: CASSEQNNEKLFF. As DNA, the CDR3 is TGTGCCAGCAGTGAACAGAATAATGAAAAACTGTTTTTT.